The clone carrying this TCR beta chain was picked up many times. Its matching antigen is unknown. This specimen belongs to a study of early T cells in non-severe SARS-CoV-2 infection. The CDR3 runs to 17 residues. CDR1 DFQATT and CDR2 SNEGSKA come from the germline V gene (reference sequence). Trimming cost V 0 bases and J 0 bases, with 18 bases left between them. Individually, cDNA molecules had unique molecular identifiers attached to them. Each CDR3 protein is one row after TCRdb ran MiXCR on the 5' RACE reads. The sample lists roughly 12,000 distinct CDR3 sequences; around 5% were seen once. Notes on the study in general: VDJdb matching, biased toward anti-spike CD8 responses, missed private and CD4 specificities.

This clonotype was obtained from an adult who was a healthcare worker with PCR-confirmed SARS-CoV-2 infection or an uninfected control (not recorded which). Sequencing was performed on whole blood. This chain joins TRBV20-1 and TRBJ2-7; D is tentatively TRBD1 or TRBD2 (5 bases each). This CDR3 is CSARDRPGPGHSYEQYF. DNA of the CDR3: TGCAGTGCTAGAGATCGCCCGGGGCCAGGGCACTCCTACGAGCAGTACTTC.